A single sample gave rise to the 12 T cell receptor beta chains below, sequenced in a study of shared clonotypes between healthy human individuals. The method was immunoSEQ multiplex PCR; TCRdb's version includes in-frame clones alone and lacks a portion of them. The sample includes fewer than 850,000 clones, around 72% of them seen just once. What was sequenced was memory CD4+ T cells sorted from blood. Subset: CD45RA-negative fraction. The receptors were sampled from a woman between 25 and 40 years old in good health.

In this sample, this clone turned up a few times. The V gene is TRBV2, the J gene TRBJ2-6, with TRBD2 as a possible D gene (6 bases). The ends were cut back, 11 bases at V and 0 bases at J, with 17 bases in the middle. CDR1 is SNHLY and CDR2 is FYNNEI in the germline V gene. The CDR3 extends over 16 amino acids. DNA for the CDR3: TGTGCCGGAGGCCGGGACGGGGGCTCTGGGGCCAACGTCCTGACTTTC. As protein: CAGGRDGGSGANVLTF.

The chain uses TRBV12-2 and TRBJ2-7; whether TRBD1, the table's D call, matches the DNA was not checked. TRBV12-2 is designated a pseudogene. The CDR3 covers 15 residues. CDR3 coding DNA: TGTGCAAGTCGCTTAACCTTGCCTAAGGGGGACGAGCAGTACTTC. Translated, it gives CASRLTLPKGDEQYF.

The chain is built from TRBV28 and TRBJ2-7; 7 nucleotides align to TRBD1. CDR1 is MDHEN and CDR2 is SYDVKM in the germline V gene. The ends lost 5 bases at V and 1 base at J; junction bases unmatched: 8. The CDR3 has 15 residues. The CDR3 DNA reads TGTGCCAGCAGTGTTACCGGGACAGCTTCCTACGAGCAGTACTTC. Its translation is CASSVTGTASYEQYF.

This rearrangement joins TRBV7-9 to TRBJ2-3, with TRBD2 identical over 11 bases. Germline V CDR1 and CDR2: SEHNR, FQNEAQ (reference sequence). This CDR3 has 16 amino acids. Trimming took 5 bases from V and 6 from J; bases not matched to a gene: 10. As DNA, the CDR3 is TGTGCCAGCAGCCCGTTACTAGCGGGAGAAGTGGATACGCAGTATTTT. Encoded protein: CASSPLLAGEVDTQYF.

This clone has a count of ten or more. The V and J genes are TRBV4-1 and TRBJ1-2; D is ambiguous. V was cut by 1 base and J by 3 bases, with 9 bases left in between. This CDR3 has 14 residues. From germline, CDR1 is MGHRA and CDR2 YSYEKL. CDR3 residues: CASSQARGDYGYTF. DNA for the CDR3: TGCGCCAGCAGCCAAGCCCGAGGAGACTATGGCTACACCTTC.

This clone was found many times. V is TRBV7-6 and J is TRBJ2-1; 10 bases are a match to TRBD2. Germline V gene data show CDR1 as SGHVS and CDR2 as FNYEAQ. The CDR3 has 16 amino acids. The V segment lost 5 bases and the J segment 0 bases; nucleotides outside the gene matches: 4. DNA of the CDR3: TGTGCCAGCAGCAATAGCGGGAGGAGCTCCTACAATGAGCAGTTCTTC. Translation: CASSNSGRSSYNEQFF. The full variable domain, its missing parts supplied by reference TRBV7-6 and TRBJ2-1, is GAGVSQSPRYKVTKRGQDVALRCDPISGHVSLYWYRQALGQGPEFLTYFNYEAQQDKSGLPNDRFSAERPEGSISTLTIQRTEQRDSAMYRCASSNSGRSSYNEQFFGPGTRLTVL.

The V call is TRBV19, the J call TRBJ2-6; D is uncertain. From germline, CDR1 is LNHDA and CDR2 SQIVND (reference sequence). The V and J ends lost 1 base and 0 bases respectively, with 10 bases between them. The CDR3 is made up of 17 amino acids. The CDR3 DNA is TGTGCCAGTAGTATAGGGTCGACCTTCTCTGGGGCCAACGTCCTGACTTTC. It yields the protein CASSIGSTFSGANVLTF.

The chain combines TRBV28 with TRBJ2-2, with D uncertain. The V gene's germline CDR1 is MDHEN and CDR2 SYDVKM. V lost 2 bases to trimming and J lost 4 bases, with 5 bases between them. This CDR3 has 13 amino acids. Here the CDR3 reads CASSLPGTGELFF. The CDR3 DNA is TGTGCCAGCAGTTTACCGGGCACCGGGGAGCTGTTTTTT.

The chain combines TRBV28 with TRBJ2-7, with D perhaps TRBD1 (6 bases). The germline V gene encodes CDR1 MDHEN and CDR2 SYDVKM. V was shortened by 3 bases and J by 3 bases, with 15 bases between the two germline ends. The CDR3 consists of 15 residues. CDR3 region: CASSFPSQGIYEQYF. CDR3 nucleotide sequence: TGTGCCAGCAGTTTTCCCAGCCAGGGGATCTACGAGCAGTACTTC.

With regard to this clone: This CDR3 is also generated by other DNA sequences in the sample. CDR3 sequence: CASSGTGDYGYTF. The CDR3 region has the DNA TGCGCCAGCTCCGGGACAGGGGATTATGGCTACACCTTC. The chain is built from TRBV10-2 and TRBJ1-2, with 10 nucleotides matching TRBD1. The CDR3 spans 13 residues. Germline trimming cut 8 bases from V and 5 bases from J; bases unmatched to any gene: 5. CDR1 and CDR2 (germline): WSHSY, SAAADI.

The rearrangement joins TRBV19 to TRBJ1-1; no clear D. V was shortened by 5 bases and J by 6 bases, with 16 bases between the two germline ends. Germline assignment: CDR1 LNHDA and CDR2 SQIVND (reference sequence). The CDR3 is 14 amino acids. The CDR3 DNA reads TGTGCCAGTAGTGAAAAACCGGGAAAGGCTGAAGCTTTCTTT. Translating gives CASSEKPGKAEAFF.

This clone was recorded only once. The chain is built from TRBV18 and TRBJ1-1; no reliable D call. CDR1 is KGHSH and CDR2 is LQKENI in the germline V gene. V was trimmed by 4 bases and J by 2 bases, leaving 8 bases between them. The CDR3 totals 13 residues. CDR3 region: CASSHGDNTEAFF. The CDR3 region has the DNA TGTGCCAGCTCACACGGAGACAACACTGAAGCTTTCTTT. Based on the CDR3 plus reference TRBV18 and TRBJ1-1, the full variable domain is NAGVMQNPRHLVRRRGQEARLRCSPMKGHSHVYWYRQLPEEGLKFMVYLQKENIIDESGMPKERFSAEFPKEGPSILRIQQVVRGDSAAYFCASSHGDNTEAFFGQGTRLTVV.